Shown below are 26 T cell receptor beta chains from a single sample sequenced in a study of blood T cell repertoires in COVID-19. Profiling relied on immunoSEQ multiplex PCR, and the TCRdb table lists in-frame clones only, not all of them. Of under 350,000 clones detected, around 92% appear once; the ten largest clones hold less than 2%. Specimen: PBMCs or T cells enriched from blood (not recorded which). All receptors derive from an older woman who had recovered from COVID-19.

For the CDR3, the DNA is TGTGCCAGCAGCCCACGACAGGGGGCGATCGGCACCGGGGAGCTGTTTTTT. Translation gives CASSPRQGAIGTGELFF. The rearrangement links TRBV5-6 to TRBJ2-2; 10 bases match TRBD1. CDR1 is SGHDT, CDR2 YYEEEE, per germline. The CDR3 sequence is 17 residues long. Trimming cost V 4 bases and J 4 bases; bases outside gene matches: 10.

CDR3 amino acids: CASSFSGVVHGYTF. In nucleotides, the CDR3 is TGTGCCAGCAGCTTTTCAGGGGTCGTCCATGGCTACACCTTC. V and J are TRBV11-1 and TRBJ1-2, with D tentatively TRBD1 (6 bases). Trimming shortened V by 3 bases and J by 6 bases, and 14 bases separated the two germline ends. Germline V gene data show CDR1 as SGHAT and CDR2 as FQDESV (reference sequence). CDR3 size: 14 residues. Full variable domain (outside the CDR3, taken from reference TRBV11-1 and TRBJ1-2): EAEVAQSPRYKITEKSQAVAFWCDPISGHATLYWYRQILGQGPELLVQFQDESVVDDSQLPKDRFSAERLKGVDSTLKIQPAELGDSAMYLCASSFSGVVHGYTFGSGTRLTVV.

The V and J genes are TRBV14 and TRBJ1-2, with D hard to call. Germline V gene data show CDR1 as SGHDN and CDR2 as FVKESK. V shed 4 bases and J shed 2 bases, with 11 bases lying between them. CDR3 size: 14 residues. The CDR3 bases are TGTGCCAGCAGCCGGGGTCGCGGGAACTATGGCTACACCTTC. Protein sequence: CASSRGRGNYGYTF.

The chain joins TRBV6-5 to TRBJ1-1; tentative D call: TRBD1 (5 bases). Trimming pared 6 bases from V and 1 base from J, leaving 9 bases between. CDR3 length equals 13 residues. Germline V gene data show CDR1 as MNHEY and CDR2 as SVGAGI. The CDR3 DNA is TGTGCCAGCAGCCTCAGGGAGAACACTGAAGCTTTCTTT. It is translated as CASSLRENTEAFF.

In its sample, this clone was seen once. The chain carries TRBV3-1 (or the pseudogene TRBV3-2) and TRBJ1-2; 7 positions agree with TRBD1. The trim removed 5 bases at V and 5 bases at J, leaving 8 bases unmatched. The length of the CDR3 is 14 residues. CDR1 and CDR2 (germline): LGHDT, YNNKEL (reference sequence). The CDR3 loop reads CASSLNRGQYGYTF. DNA for the CDR3: TGTGCCAGCAGCTTGAACAGGGGTCAATATGGCTACACCTTC.

This chain links TRBV5-6 with TRBJ1-4, with D possibly being TRBD1 (5 bases). The CDR3 contains 15 residues. From germline, CDR1 is SGHDT and CDR2 YYEEEE. The V end was cut by 4 bases, the J end by 3 bases, with 13 bases between. CDR3 sequence (DNA): TGTGCCAGCAGCCCCGGTGGGGGGTCTAATGAAAAACTGTTTTTT. This gives the protein CASSPGGGSNEKLFF.

The rearrangement joins TRBV7-9 to TRBJ2-3; D unclear. V shed 1 base and J shed 6 bases, with 8 bases lying between them. Germline V lookup: CDR1 SEHNR, CDR2 FQNEAQ (reference sequence). The CDR3 has 13 amino acids. DNA for the CDR3: TGTGCCAGCAGCTTAGGAGTAACTGATACGCAGTATTTT. Residues: CASSLGVTDTQYF.

The chain links TRBV29-1 to TRBJ1-3; D unresolved. Germline CDR1 is SQVTM and CDR2 is ANQGSEA. The CDR3 runs 15 residues. V lost 0 bases to trimming and J lost 0 bases, with 9 bases between them. CDR3 protein: CSVEDWQNSGNTIYF. The CDR3 DNA is TGCAGCGTTGAAGATTGGCAAAACTCTGGAAACACCATATATTTT.

The chain is built from TRBV3-1 (or the pseudogene TRBV3-2) and TRBJ1-6; D is undetermined. This CDR3 has 14 amino acids. V gave up 5 bases and J gave up 7 bases, with 12 bases separating them. The germline V gene encodes CDR1 LGHDT and CDR2 YNNKEL (reference sequence). The CDR3 reads CASSLLETNSPLHF. CDR3 in DNA: TGTGCCAGCAGCTTACTAGAAACGAATTCACCCCTCCACTTT.

The chain has TRBV3-1 (or the pseudogene TRBV3-2) and TRBJ1-4; D unclear. The CDR3 sequence is 15 residues long. Germline CDR1 reads LGHDT; CDR2 reads YNNKEL (reference sequence). V lost 4 bases and J lost 0, with 9 bases in between. CDR3 loop: CASSLRRATNEKLFF. CDR3 bases: TGTGCCAGCAGCCTTCGACGGGCAACTAATGAAAAACTGTTTTTT.

This sequence joins TRBV28 and TRBJ1-3; D not certain. The germline V gene has CDR1 MDHEN and CDR2 SYDVKM. V lost 1 base and J 8 bases, leaving 6 bases between the germline ends. The CDR3 spans 12 residues. CDR3 loop: CASSLLRDTIYF. The CDR3 coding sequence is TGTGCCAGCAGTTTATTGAGGGACACCATATATTTT.

The CDR3 nucleotides are TGTGCCAGCAGTTTAGTTGGCCCCTCCTACGAGCAGTACTTC. Protein sequence: CASSLVGPSYEQYF. The chain uses TRBV27 and TRBJ2-7; D gene unclear. CDR3 length equals 14 residues. Germline loops: CDR1 MNHEY, CDR2 SMNVEV (reference sequence). Trimming took 2 bases from V and 0 from J, leaving 8 bases between them.

V is TRBV6-5 and J is TRBJ1-1, with TRBD1 matching over 8 bases. The V gene end was trimmed by 5 bases and the J gene end by 3 bases; junction bases not matched to a gene: 5. This CDR3 spans 14 amino acids. The germline gives CDR1 MNHEY, CDR2 SVGAGI. The CDR3 protein is CASSRTGRDTEAFF. CDR3 bases: TGTGCCAGCAGTAGGACAGGGCGAGACACTGAAGCTTTCTTT.

This clone has just one count. This chain connects TRBV19 to TRBJ2-5; TRBD1 aligns across 9 bases. V shed 3 bases, J shed 1 base, and the junction held 9 bases outside the gene matches. CDR1 LNHDA and CDR2 SQIVND come from the germline V gene (reference sequence). The CDR3 spans 17 residues. CDR3 protein: CASSIGAGTGFQETQYF. Written as DNA, the CDR3 is TGTGCCAGTAGTATTGGTGCCGGGACAGGGTTCCAAGAGACCCAGTACTTC.

V and J are TRBV11-3 and TRBJ2-5, with 8 bases lining up with TRBD2. The CDR3 is made up of 14 amino acids. Per germline, CDR1 SGHNT and CDR2 YENEEA. V was clipped by 5 bases and J by 4 bases; unmatched bases: 6. The CDR3 bases are TGTGCCAGCAGCCGCGGGGGGTATGGAGAGACCCAGTACTTC. Its translation is CASSRGGYGETQYF.

The genes are TRBV28 and TRBJ1-1, with D possibly TRBD1 on 6 matching bases. Germline CDR1 reads MDHEN; CDR2 reads SYDVKM. This CDR3 contains 13 residues. Trimming stripped 5 bases from V and 4 bases from J, with 11 bases between. DNA for the CDR3: TGTGCCAGCAGTGCGGGCAGGGGCACTGAAGCTTTCTTT. Protein product: CASSAGRGTEAFF.

The chain has TRBV5-5 and TRBJ1-4; TRBD1 matches 10 bases. Germline V gives CDR1 SGHKS, CDR2 YYEKEE (reference sequence). The CDR3 is 17 residues long. The V gene end was trimmed by 2 bases and the J gene end by 8 bases; junction bases not matched to a gene: 12. The CDR3 DNA reads TGTGCCAGCAGCTTTATCGACAGGGGGCTGGGTAGCGAAAAACTGTTTTTT. This translates into CASSFIDRGLGSEKLFF.

The chain uses TRBV27 and TRBJ2-7; 9 bases are a match to TRBD1. Germline values: CDR1 MNHEY, CDR2 SMNVEV (reference sequence). This CDR3 contains 15 residues. V shed 5 bases, J shed 6 bases, and the junction held 11 bases outside the gene matches. The CDR3 region has the DNA TGTGCCAGCAGTAGACCGGGACAGGGTCTCGTCGAGCAGTACTTC. This sequence encodes CASSRPGQGLVEQYF.

This clone was seen a handful of times. The chain is built from TRBV6-5 and TRBJ1-5, with D unresolved. CDR1 MNHEY and CDR2 SVGAGI come from the germline V gene. The germline V and J ends were trimmed by 3 bases and 4 bases, with 7 bases remaining between them. There are 13 residues in the CDR3. CDR3 region: CASSYYKNQPQHF. Here the CDR3 DNA reads TGTGCCAGCAGTTATTACAAAAATCAGCCCCAGCATTTT.

The CDR3 region has the DNA TGTGCCAGCAGATGGGGACTAGCGGGGTCCGGGGAGCTGTTTTTT. This sequence encodes CASRWGLAGSGELFF. The chain employs TRBV2 and TRBJ2-2; 13 bases are a match to TRBD2. CDR1 SNHLY and CDR2 FYNNEI come from the germline V gene. The CDR3 totals 15 residues. V gave up 6 bases and J gave up 6 bases; unmatched junction bases: 4. Combining the CDR3 with reference TRBV2 and TRBJ2-2 gives the whole variable domain EPEVTQTPSHQVTQMGQEVILRCVPISNHLYFYWYRQILGQKVEFLVSFYNNEISEKSEIFDDQFSVERPDGSNFTLKIRSTKLEDSAMYFCASRWGLAGSGELFFGEGSRLTVL.

V gene TRBV19 combines with J gene TRBJ1-2; 7 bases are a match to TRBD1. Per the germline V gene, CDR1 is LNHDA and CDR2 is SQIVND (reference sequence). The CDR3 runs to 16 residues. The trim removed 6 bases at V and 5 bases at J, leaving 15 bases unmatched. CDR3: CASSLLDRDRYYGYTF. The CDR3 region has the DNA TGTGCCAGTAGCTTACTTGACAGGGACCGCTATTATGGCTACACCTTC.

The V call is TRBV5-1, the J call TRBJ1-2; D perhaps matches TRBD1 (5 bases). Trimming shortened V by 0 bases and J by 4 bases, and 16 bases separated the two germline ends. Germline V gene data show CDR1 as SGHRS and CDR2 as YFSETQ. CDR3 length equals 16 residues. CDR3: CASSLAGDLKAYGYTF. The CDR3 nucleotides read TGCGCCAGCAGCTTGGCCGGGGACTTAAAAGCCTATGGCTACACCTTC.

The DNA for the CDR3 is TGCGCCAGCAGTGAAGGTCGGGAGAGGAACACTGAAGCTTTCTTT. Translated, it gives CASSEGRERNTEAFF. The chain uses TRBV10-1 and TRBJ1-1; D ambiguous. Germline V gives CDR1 WNHNN, CDR2 SYGVQD (reference sequence). Trimming left V 3 bases short and J 1 base short, with 12 bases between. The CDR3 length is 15 residues.

There are a few counts of this clone. V is TRBV5-1 and J is TRBJ1-6; TRBD1 matches 8 bases. The CDR3 is made up of 14 amino acids. The germline gives CDR1 SGHRS, CDR2 YFSETQ. J gave up 10 bases and V 4 bases, and 7 bases lay outside the gene matches. The DNA for the CDR3 is TGCGCCAGCAGCAAGACAGGGGAAGTCTCACCCCTCCACTTT. As protein: CASSKTGEVSPLHF.

The chain joins TRBV9 to TRBJ1-2, with TRBD1 matching 8 bases. Germline V gene data show CDR1 as SGDLS and CDR2 as YYNGEE. The CDR3 has 15 amino acids. V lost 4 bases and J lost 4; bases outside the gene matches: 9. The CDR3 DNA follows: TGTGCCAGCAGCCCTCGGACAGGGCAGGGCTATGGCTACACCTTC. It encodes CASSPRTGQGYGYTF.

V usage is TRBV7-9 and J usage is TRBJ1-4; a weak D match, TRBD1 (6 bases). V dropped 4 bases and J dropped 8 bases, with 17 bases sitting between them. This CDR3 comprises 15 residues. CDR1 SEHNR and CDR2 FQNEAQ come from the germline V gene (reference sequence). CDR3 region: CASSSPGAIREKLFF. In DNA, the CDR3 is TGTGCCAGCAGCTCCCCAGGGGCGATAAGGGAAAAACTGTTTTTT. The full variable domain, with the rest looked up from reference TRBV7-9 and TRBJ1-4, is DTGVSQNPRHKITKRGQNVTFRCDPISEHNRLYWYRQTLGQGPEFLTYFQNEAQLEKSRLLSDRFSAERPKGSFSTLEIQRTEQGDSAMYLCASSSPGAIREKLFFGSGTQLSVL.